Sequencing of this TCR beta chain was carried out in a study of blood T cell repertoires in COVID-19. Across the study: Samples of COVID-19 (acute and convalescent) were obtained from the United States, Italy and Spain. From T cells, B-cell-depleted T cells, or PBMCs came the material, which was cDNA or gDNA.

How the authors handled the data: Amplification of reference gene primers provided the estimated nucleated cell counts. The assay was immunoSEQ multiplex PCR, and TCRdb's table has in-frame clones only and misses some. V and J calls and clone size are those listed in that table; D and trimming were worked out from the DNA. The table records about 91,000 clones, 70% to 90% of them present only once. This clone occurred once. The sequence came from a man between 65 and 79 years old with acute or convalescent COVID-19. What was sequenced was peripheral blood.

CDR3 region: CASSSGLAGESEQFF. CDR3 DNA sequence: TGTGCCAGCAGCTCCGGACTAGCGGGGGAAAGTGAGCAGTTCTTC. J is TRBJ2-1 and V is TRBV7-9, with 13 bases identical to TRBD2. This CDR3 is 15 amino acids long. Per germline, CDR1 SEHNR and CDR2 FQNEAQ (reference sequence). The trim removed 4 bases at V and 9 bases at J, leaving 6 bases unmatched.